The clone carrying this TCR beta chain has more than one count but fewer than ten. Each diabetic donor fulfilled classification criteria for either type 1 or type 2. No donor had another autoimmune disease or recent infection within four weeks. The data originate from a study of type 1 and type 2 diabetes patients. Study background: Donors were type 1 diabetes, type 2 diabetes, or nondiabetic controls. Across the study, 15 million to 20 million paired-end reads were produced.

PCR was run on genomic DNA. Amplification of the beta chain CDR3 used 30 forward and 13 reverse multiplex primers. From the multiplex PCR reads, TCRdb called clonotypes with MiXCR, one entry per CDR3 protein. The top ten clones hold around 15% of a sample with about 270,000 distinct CDR3 sequences, more than 45% of them seen once. The CDR3 has 15 amino acids. Trimming took off 5 bases at V and 4 bases at J, with 12 bases between the two ends. Germline assignment: CDR1 SGHVS and CDR2 FQNEAQ. The sequencing sample was made of peripheral blood mononuclear cells (PBMCs). This sequence originates from a man between 18 and 29 years old with type 2 diabetes. The V and J genes are TRBV7-8 and TRBJ1-6; weak D call: TRBD1 (6 bases). CDR3 in amino acids: CASSPRTDYNSPLHF. CDR3 nucleotides: TGTGCCAGCAGCCCCAGGACAGATTATAATTCACCCCTCCACTTT.